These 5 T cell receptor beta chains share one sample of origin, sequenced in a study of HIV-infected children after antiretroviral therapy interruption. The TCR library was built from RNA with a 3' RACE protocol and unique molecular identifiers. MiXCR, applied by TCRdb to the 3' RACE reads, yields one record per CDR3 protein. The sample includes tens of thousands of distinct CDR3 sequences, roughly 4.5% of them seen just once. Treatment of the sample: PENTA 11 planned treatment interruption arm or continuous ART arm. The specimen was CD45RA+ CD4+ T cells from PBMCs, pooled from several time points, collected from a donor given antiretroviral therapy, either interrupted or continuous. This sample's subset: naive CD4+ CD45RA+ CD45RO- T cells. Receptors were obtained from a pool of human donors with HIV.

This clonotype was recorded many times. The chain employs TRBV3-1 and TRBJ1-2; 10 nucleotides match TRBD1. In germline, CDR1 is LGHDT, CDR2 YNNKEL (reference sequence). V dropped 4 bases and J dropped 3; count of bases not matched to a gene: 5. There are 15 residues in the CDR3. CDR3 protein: CASSPGTGDHYGYTF. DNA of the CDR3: TGTGCCAGCAGCCCCGGGACAGGGGATCACTATGGCTACACCTTC. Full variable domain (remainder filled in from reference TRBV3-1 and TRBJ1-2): DTAVSQTPKYLVTQMGNDKSIKCEQNLGHDTMYWYKQDSKKFLKIMFSYNNKELIINETVPNRFSPKSPDKAHLNLHINSLELGDSAVYFCASSPGTGDHYGYTFGSGTRLTVV.

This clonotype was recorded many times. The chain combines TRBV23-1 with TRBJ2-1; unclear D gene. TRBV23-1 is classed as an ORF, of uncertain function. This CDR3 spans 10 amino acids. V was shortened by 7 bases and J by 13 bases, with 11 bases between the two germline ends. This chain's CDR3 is CASTGEIQFF. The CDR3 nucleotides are TGCGCCAGCACAGGAGAAATACAGTTCTTC.

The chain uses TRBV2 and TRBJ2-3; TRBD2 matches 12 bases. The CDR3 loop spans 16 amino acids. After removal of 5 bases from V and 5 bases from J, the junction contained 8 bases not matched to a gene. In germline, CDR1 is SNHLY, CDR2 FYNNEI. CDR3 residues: CASSPGTSGSLDTQYF. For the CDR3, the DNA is TGTGCCAGCAGTCCAGGGACTAGCGGGTCGTTAGATACGCAGTATTTT.

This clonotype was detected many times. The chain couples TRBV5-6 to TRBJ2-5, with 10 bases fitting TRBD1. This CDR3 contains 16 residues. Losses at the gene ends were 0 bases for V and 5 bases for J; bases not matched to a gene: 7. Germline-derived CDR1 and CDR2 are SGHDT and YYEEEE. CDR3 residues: CASSLVRGQGLETQYF. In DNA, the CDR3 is TGTGCCAGCAGCTTGGTTAGGGGACAGGGGCTCGAGACCCAGTACTTC. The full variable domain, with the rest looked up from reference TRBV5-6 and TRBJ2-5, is DAGVTQSPTHLIKTRGQQVTLRCSPKSGHDTVSWYQQALGQGPQFIFQYYEEEERQRGNFPDRFSGHQFPNYSSELNVNALLLGDSALYLCASSLVRGQGLETQYFGPGTRLLVL.

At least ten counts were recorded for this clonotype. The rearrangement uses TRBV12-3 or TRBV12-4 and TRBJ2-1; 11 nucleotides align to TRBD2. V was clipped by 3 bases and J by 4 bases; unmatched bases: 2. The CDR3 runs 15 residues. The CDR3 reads CASSFSGGEYNEQFF. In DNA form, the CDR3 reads TGTGCCAGCAGTTTTAGCGGGGGGGAATACAATGAGCAGTTCTTC.